This TCR beta chain was identified in a study of response to subunit inactivated influenza vaccine. Study observations and caveats: Authors suggested each seasonal flu vaccination may recruit only limited numbers of new T cells.

This clonotype has at least ten counts. Antigen specificity is unknown. A single record per CDR3 protein comes from TCRdb applying MiXCR to the RT-PCR reads. The data contain more than 450,000 distinct CDR3 sequences, less than 8% of them seen just once; the ten biggest clones take up 13%. This TCR derives from a man in his fifties or sixties who received an inactivated influenza vaccine. The input for sequencing was PBMCs from blood, taken roughly 24 months after vaccination.

The CDR3 nucleotides are TGCAGTGCTAGAGACCACGCCCCTGAGCAGTTCTTC. Translation: CSARDHAPEQFF. The chain has TRBV20-1 and TRBJ2-1, with D hard to call. Trimming took 0 bases from V and 9 from J, leaving 9 bases between them. The CDR3 is made up of 12 amino acids. Germline CDR1 reads DFQATT; CDR2 reads SNEGSKA (reference sequence).